This entry features one T cell receptor beta chain sequence. No antigen is known for it. These data are taken from a study of beta chain features in type 1 diabetes. The authors reverse transcribed all of the isolated RNA, so sequencing captured expressed TCRB transcripts. Here immunoSEQ multiplex PCR was the method, and the copy in TCRdb shows in-frame clones only, minus some. The sample lists 600,000 to 700,000 clones; 9.5% to 15% were seen once. Findings and limits, study-wide: Moderate yet significant TCRB CDR3 shortening was seen in Type 1 diabetes patients in all four CD4+ subsets.

The length of the CDR3 is 16 residues. Trimming took 3 bases from V and 4 from J; bases not matched to a gene: 7. Germline V gene data show CDR1 as SGHRS and CDR2 as YFSETQ. CD4+ naive, central memory, regulatory and stem cell-like memory cells were sorted via CD45RO/CCR7/CD25/CD127/CD95/CD27. The specimen was naive CD4+ T cells from blood. The chain couples TRBV5-1 to TRBJ2-1; TRBD1 agrees at 10 bases. This clonotype was sampled from a man aged 30 to 45 with type 1 diabetes. The CDR3 nucleotides read TGCGCCAGCAGCTCGACCGGGACAGGGGATTACAATGAGCAGTTCTTC. It specifies CASSSTGTGDYNEQFF.